One and the same sample provided the 25 T cell receptor beta chains below, sequenced in a study of control samples from healthy donors and cancer patients. Sequencing used immunoSEQ multiplex PCR; TCRdb keeps in-frame clones, though not all of them. There are about 110,000 clones in the sample; roughly 91% occur only once, and 15% to 20% lies in the top ten. Input material: blood. The receptor source for this set is a woman in her 50s in good health.

This clone was observed a few times. The genes are TRBV5-1 and TRBJ2-7; D not resolved. The germline gives CDR1 SGHRS, CDR2 YFSETQ. The CDR3 is made up of 14 amino acids. Trimming left V 2 bases short and J 1 base short, with 10 bases between. CDR3 region: CASSFSRVSYEQYF. The DNA for the CDR3 is TGCGCCAGCAGCTTCTCTCGGGTATCCTACGAGCAGTACTTC.

The chain employs TRBV6-4 and TRBJ1-2; no firm D call. The CDR3 is 15 residues long. Germline values: CDR1 MRHNA, CDR2 SNTAGT. The V and J ends lost 10 bases and 8 bases respectively, with 26 bases between them. CDR3 sequence: CATPWGPGIRRGYTF. CDR3 nucleotide sequence: TGTGCCACCCCCTGGGGTCCGGGAATAAGGCGCGGCTACACCTTC.

This chain joins TRBV27 and TRBJ2-6, with TRBD1 as a possible D gene (6 bases). Germline V lookup: CDR1 MNHEY, CDR2 SMNVEV (reference sequence). The CDR3 length is 15 residues. The V end lost 4 bases, the J end lost 4 bases, and 11 bases lay between the germline ends. CDR3 protein: CASSSAGAGANVLTF. The CDR3 region has the DNA TGTGCCAGCAGTTCGGCAGGGGCCGGGGCCAACGTCCTGACTTTC.

This clone was recorded once. The chain is built from TRBV27 and TRBJ1-4, with D tentatively TRBD1 (6 bases). The CDR3 loop spans 14 amino acids. V lost 6 bases to trimming and J lost 8 bases, with 16 bases between them. Germline V gene data show CDR1 as MNHEY and CDR2 as SMNVEV (reference sequence). The CDR3 region has the DNA TGTGCCAGCAGATCGAGGGGCCAGGGGGAAAAACTGTTTTTT. Translated: CASRSRGQGEKLFF.

This chain links TRBV19 with TRBJ1-1, with 12 nucleotides matching TRBD1. The CDR3 is 15 residues long. Trimming took 6 bases from V and 1 from J; bases not matched to a gene: 3. Looked up from germline, CDR1 is LNHDA and CDR2 is SQIVND (reference sequence). The CDR3 loop is CASRRDRGRNTEAFF. CDR3 nucleotides: TGTGCCAGTAGGCGGGACAGGGGGCGGAACACTGAAGCTTTCTTT.

The chain combines TRBV6-6 with TRBJ2-7; D tentatively reads TRBD1 or TRBD2 (5 bases each). The CDR3 runs 17 residues. Germline CDR1 is MNHNY and CDR2 is SVGAGI (reference sequence). V gave up 5 bases and J gave up 6 bases, with 26 bases separating them. The CDR3 bases are TGTGCCAGCAGTCAGAACCCGTTAGGGGTTTCTGGAGGCGAGCAGTACTTC. It yields the protein CASSQNPLGVSGGEQYF.

This chain uses TRBV6-5 with TRBJ2-5; a weak D match, TRBD2 (5 bases). Trimming shortened V by 5 bases and J by 6 bases, and 13 bases separated the two germline ends. Germline lookup yields CDR1 MNHEY and CDR2 SVGAGI. The CDR3 covers 13 residues. CDR3 sequence reads: CASSQRVGQTQYF. In DNA, the CDR3 is TGTGCCAGCAGTCAGAGGGTAGGGCAGACCCAGTACTTC.

V and J are TRBV5-1 and TRBJ2-7, with TRBD1 matching 9 bases. Germline CDR1 reads SGHRS; CDR2 reads YFSETQ. V lost 4 bases, J lost 2 bases, and 7 bases stayed unmatched. The CDR3 extends over 15 amino acids. The CDR3 DNA is TGCGCCAGCAGCAACCGGGACAGGGCCGCCTACGAGCAGTACTTC. It encodes CASSNRDRAAYEQYF.

The genes are TRBV30 and TRBJ1-5, with 10 bases lining up with TRBD1. V shed 1 base and J 6 bases; nucleotides not matched to a gene: 0. The CDR3 length is 13 residues. Germline values: CDR1 GTSNPN, CDR2 SVGIG (reference sequence). Here the CDR3 DNA reads TGTGCCTGGAGTGGGGACAGGGGTCAGCCCCAGCATTTT. Translated: CAWSGDRGQPQHF.

This rearrangement joins TRBV6-1 to TRBJ2-4; D is uncertain. V lost 3 bases and J lost 1, with 10 bases in between. CDR3 length: 15 amino acids. The germline V gene has CDR1 MNHNS and CDR2 SASEGT. CDR3 sequence (DNA): TGTGCCAGCAGTGACCCCTGGCGGGCCAAAAACATTCAGTACTTC. The encoded protein is CASSDPWRAKNIQYF.

The rearrangement uses TRBV27 and TRBJ1-5, with D tentatively TRBD1 (6 bases). This CDR3 has 14 amino acids. CDR1 MNHEY and CDR2 SMNVEV come from the germline V gene (reference sequence). V gave up 8 bases and J gave up 5 bases, with 16 bases separating them. The CDR3 DNA sequence: TGTGCCAGCTCGGACAGAAGCACAGATCAGCCCCAGCATTTT. It encodes CASSDRSTDQPQHF.

This rearrangement joins TRBV10-3 to TRBJ1-1, with D maybe TRBD1 (5 bases). V was cut by 7 bases and J by 3 bases, with 15 bases left in between. Germline-derived CDR1 and CDR2 are ENHRY and SYGVKD. The CDR3 contains 14 residues. CDR3 region: CAINGAGLDTEAFF. In DNA form, the CDR3 reads TGTGCCATCAACGGGGCCGGCCTGGACACTGAAGCTTTCTTT.

In its sample, this clone was seen once. The chain joins TRBV7-6 to TRBJ2-1; TRBD1 agrees at 10 bases. V shed 5 bases, J shed 2 bases, and the junction held 12 bases outside the gene matches. Germline values: CDR1 SGHVS, CDR2 FNYEAQ. There are 18 residues in the CDR3. The CDR3 loop is CASSGGTGETSAYNEQFF. The DNA for the CDR3 is TGTGCCAGCAGCGGCGGGACAGGGGAAACGAGCGCCTACAATGAGCAGTTCTTC.

This clone was seen only a few times. The gene calls are TRBV7-8 and TRBJ2-7; D is uncertain. Germline V gene sequence: CDR1 SGHVS, CDR2 FQNEAQ. CDR3 length: 15 residues. Trimming pared 1 base from V and 0 bases from J, leaving 10 bases between. CDR3 sequence (DNA): TGTGCCAGCAGCTTAGGGAACCCGGGCTCCTACGAGCAGTACGTC. Its translation: CASSLGNPGSYEQYV.

V and J are TRBV6-6 and TRBJ1-6, with D uncertain. CDR1 is MNHNY and CDR2 is SVGAGI in the germline V gene (reference sequence). The CDR3 runs to 17 residues. With 7 bases removed from V and 0 bases from J, the gap between germline ends came to 16 bases. CDR3 amino acids: CASTRAGSYSYNSPLHF. CDR3 DNA: TGTGCCAGCACTCGGGCCGGATCCTACTCCTATAATTCACCCCTCCACTTT.

This chain links TRBV11-2 with TRBJ2-4; D assignment may be TRBD1 or TRBD2 (5 bases each). Germline values: CDR1 SGHAT, CDR2 FQNNGV. This CDR3 is built from 13 residues. V was trimmed by 0 bases and J by 5 bases, leaving 5 bases between them. CDR3 DNA sequence: TGTGCCAGCAGCTTAGAGGGACAAAACATTCAGTACTTC. Translation: CASSLEGQNIQYF.

The rearrangement uses TRBV5-1 and TRBJ2-2; D is unresolved. CDR3 length equals 15 residues. The germline gives CDR1 SGHRS, CDR2 YFSETQ. Trimming shortened V by 3 bases and J by 2 bases, and 11 bases separated the two germline ends. This CDR3 reads CASSSAQRNTGELFF. As DNA, the CDR3 is TGCGCCAGCAGCTCCGCACAACGTAACACCGGGGAGCTGTTTTTT.

The genes are TRBV5-1 and TRBJ2-7; D not resolved. V dropped 5 bases and J dropped 1 base, with 10 bases sitting between them. From germline, CDR1 is SGHRS and CDR2 YFSETQ. The CDR3 runs to 13 residues. For the CDR3, the DNA is TGCGCCAGCAGACAAGATGGGTCCTACGAGCAGTACTTC. It is translated as CASRQDGSYEQYF.

This chain uses TRBV4-2 with TRBJ2-3; 9 bases match TRBD1. Germline values: CDR1 LGHNA, CDR2 YNFKEQ. J gave up 6 bases and V 2 bases, and 6 bases lay outside the gene matches. This CDR3 is built from 15 residues. The CDR3 bases are TGTGCCAGCAGCCAAACCGGGACAGGGTCGGATACGCAGTATTTT. Translation gives CASSQTGTGSDTQYF.

This chain uses TRBV5-1 with TRBJ1-2, with 8 positions matching TRBD1. Germline assignment: CDR1 SGHRS and CDR2 YFSETQ. The trim removed 0 bases at V and 3 bases at J, leaving 4 bases unmatched. There are 15 residues in the CDR3. CDR3 DNA sequence: TGCGCCAGCAGCTTGGAGGCAGGGGGCTACTATGGCTACACCTTC. This gives the protein CASSLEAGGYYGYTF. The full variable domain, its missing parts supplied by reference TRBV5-1 and TRBJ1-2, is KAGVTQTPRYLIKTRGQQVTLSCSPISGHRSVSWYQQTPGQGLQFLFEYFSETQRNKGNFPGRFSGRQFSNSRSEMNVSTLELGDSALYLCASSLEAGGYYGYTFGSGTRLTVV.

J is TRBJ2-1 and V is TRBV20-1; D ambiguous. This CDR3 has 16 amino acids. Trimming shortened V by 3 bases and J by 7 bases, and 22 bases separated the two germline ends. CDR1 DFQATT and CDR2 SNEGSKA come from the germline V gene (reference sequence). CDR3 region: CSASSYEPQWANEQFF. The DNA for the CDR3 is TGCAGTGCTAGTTCGTACGAGCCTCAGTGGGCAAATGAGCAGTTCTTC.

V and J are TRBV24-1 and TRBJ2-3, with D tentatively TRBD2 (6 bases). Germline V CDR1 and CDR2: KGHDR, SFDVKD. V lost 3 bases to trimming and J lost 7 bases, with 16 bases between them. The CDR3 is made up of 15 amino acids. The CDR3 spells CATSDGGTSPHTQYF. As DNA, the CDR3 is TGTGCCACCAGTGATGGAGGGACTTCCCCACATACGCAGTATTTT.

The rearrangement joins TRBV7-3 to TRBJ2-5; D perhaps matches TRBD1 (5 bases). Germline CDR1 SGHTA, CDR2 FQGTGA. Trimming removed 2 bases from V and 4 bases from J, with 11 bases in between. The CDR3 spans 14 residues. The CDR3 reads CASSLHGARETQYF. DNA for the CDR3: TGTGCCAGCAGCTTACATGGGGCCCGAGAGACCCAGTACTTC.

This rearrangement joins TRBV5-1 to TRBJ2-3, with 15 bases that match TRBD2. V trimming: 4 bases; J trimming: 0 bases; junction bases outside the gene matches: 9. The CDR3 is made up of 19 amino acids. Germline-derived CDR1 and CDR2 are SGHRS and YFSETQ. The CDR3 DNA follows: TGCGCCAGCAGCCCGGGACTAGCGGGGGGCTTGACTAGCACAGATACGCAGTATTTT. This gives the protein CASSPGLAGGLTSTDTQYF.

The chain employs TRBV6-2 or TRBV6-3 and TRBJ1-1; D unresolved. This CDR3 contains 13 residues. Germline loops: CDR1 MNHEY, CDR2 SVGEGT. V was pared by 3 bases and J by 11 bases, with 16 bases between. This chain's CDR3 is CASSYAAHKSAFF. CDR3 in DNA: TGTGCCAGCAGTTATGCAGCTCATAAGAGCGCTTTCTTT.